The TCR beta chain described here comes from a study of T-cell reconstitution after alpha-beta-depleted transplantation in children. For TCRbeta, the library was prepared with unique molecular identifiers. TCRdb itself ran the PCR reads through MiXCR, one entry per CDR3 protein. The repertoire holds nearly 550,000 distinct CDR3 sequences, about 17% seen once, with around 3.3% in the top ten. The receptor was isolated from a human donor who donated a stem cell graft to a child with acute lymphoblastic leukemia. The sequencing here drew on PBMCs from the stem cell graft donor, taken from the stem cell graft.

The CDR3 spells CGACYLRTARYNEQFF. CDR3 nucleotide sequence: TGTGGGGCCTGTTATTTGCGGACAGCCCGCTACAATGAGCAGTTCTTC. V and J are TRBV24-1 and TRBJ2-1; D might be TRBD1 (6 bases). The CDR3 runs to 16 residues. Germline CDR1 KGHDR, CDR2 SFDVKD.